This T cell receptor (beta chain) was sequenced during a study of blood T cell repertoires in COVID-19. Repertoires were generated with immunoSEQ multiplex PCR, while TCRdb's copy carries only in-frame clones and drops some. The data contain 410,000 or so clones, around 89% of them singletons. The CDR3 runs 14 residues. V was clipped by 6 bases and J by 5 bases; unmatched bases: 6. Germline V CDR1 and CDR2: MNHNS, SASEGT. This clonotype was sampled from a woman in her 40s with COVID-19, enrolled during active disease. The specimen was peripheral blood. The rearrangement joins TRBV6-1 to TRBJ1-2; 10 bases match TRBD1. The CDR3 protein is CASSWGTGAYGYTF. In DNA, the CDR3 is TGTGCCAGCAGCTGGGGGACAGGGGCTTATGGCTACACCTTC.